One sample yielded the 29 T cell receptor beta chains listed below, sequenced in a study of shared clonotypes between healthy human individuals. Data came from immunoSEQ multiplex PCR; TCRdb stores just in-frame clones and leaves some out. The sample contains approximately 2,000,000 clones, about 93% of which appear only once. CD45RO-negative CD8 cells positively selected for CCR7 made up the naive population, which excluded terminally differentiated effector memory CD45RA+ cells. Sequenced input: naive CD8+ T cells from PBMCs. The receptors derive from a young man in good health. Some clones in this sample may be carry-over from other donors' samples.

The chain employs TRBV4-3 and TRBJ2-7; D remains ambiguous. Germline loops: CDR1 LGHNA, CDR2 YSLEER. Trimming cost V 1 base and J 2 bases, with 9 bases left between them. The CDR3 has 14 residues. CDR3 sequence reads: CASSQAADTYEQYF. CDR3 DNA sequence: TGCGCCAGCAGCCAAGCGGCGGATACCTACGAGCAGTACTTC.

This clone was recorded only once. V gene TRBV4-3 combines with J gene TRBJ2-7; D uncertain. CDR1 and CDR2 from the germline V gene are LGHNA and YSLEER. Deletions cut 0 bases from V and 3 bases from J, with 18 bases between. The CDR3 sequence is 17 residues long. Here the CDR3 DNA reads TGCGCCAGCAGCCAAGATCTCCCCGGCTACAGACACTACGAGCAGTACTTC. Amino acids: CASSQDLPGYRHYEQYF.

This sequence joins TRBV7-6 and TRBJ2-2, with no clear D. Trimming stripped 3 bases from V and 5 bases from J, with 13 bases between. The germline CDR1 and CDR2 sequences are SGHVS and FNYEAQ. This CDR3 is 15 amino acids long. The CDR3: CASSFEGVGTGELFF. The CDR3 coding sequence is TGTGCCAGCAGCTTCGAAGGAGTAGGAACCGGGGAGCTGTTTTTT.

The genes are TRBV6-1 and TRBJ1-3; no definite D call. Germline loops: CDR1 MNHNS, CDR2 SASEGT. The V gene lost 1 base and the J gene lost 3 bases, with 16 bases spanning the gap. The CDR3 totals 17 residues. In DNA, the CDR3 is TGTGCCAGCAGTGAAGAAAGAACAGTATCTTATGGAAACACCATATATTTT. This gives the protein CASSEERTVSYGNTIYF.

CDR3 bases: TGTGCCAGCAGTTCAAGGGGCAGGAACCAGCCCCAGCATTTT. This translates into CASSSRGRNQPQHF. The rearrangement joins TRBV6-5 to TRBJ1-5; tentatively, D is TRBD1 (5 bases). The CDR3 spans 14 residues. Trimming removed 4 bases from V and 7 bases from J, with 14 bases in between. The germline CDR1 and CDR2 sequences are MNHEY and SVGAGI.

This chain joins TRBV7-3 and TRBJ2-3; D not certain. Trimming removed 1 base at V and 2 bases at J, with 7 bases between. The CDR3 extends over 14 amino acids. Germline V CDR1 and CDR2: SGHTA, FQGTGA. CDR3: CASSLNPDTDTQYF. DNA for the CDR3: TGTGCCAGCAGCTTAAACCCCGACACAGATACGCAGTATTTT.

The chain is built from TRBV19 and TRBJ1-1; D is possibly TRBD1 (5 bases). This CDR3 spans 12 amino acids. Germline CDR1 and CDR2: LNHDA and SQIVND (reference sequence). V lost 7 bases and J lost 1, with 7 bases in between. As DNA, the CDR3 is TGTGCCAGTATGGGGCGGAACACTGAAGCTTTCTTT. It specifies CASMGRNTEAFF. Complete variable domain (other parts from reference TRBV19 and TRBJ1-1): DGGITQSPKYLFRKEGQNVTLSCEQNLNHDAMYWYRQDPGQGLRLIYYSQIVNDFQKGDIAEGYSVSREKKESFPLTVTSAQKNPTAFYLCASMGRNTEAFFGQGTRLTVV.

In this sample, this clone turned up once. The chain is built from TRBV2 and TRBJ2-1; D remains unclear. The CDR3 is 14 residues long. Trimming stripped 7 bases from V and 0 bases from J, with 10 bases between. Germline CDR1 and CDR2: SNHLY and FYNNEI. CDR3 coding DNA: TGTGCCAGCATAACAGAGAGCTCCTACAATGAGCAGTTCTTC. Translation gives CASITESSYNEQFF.

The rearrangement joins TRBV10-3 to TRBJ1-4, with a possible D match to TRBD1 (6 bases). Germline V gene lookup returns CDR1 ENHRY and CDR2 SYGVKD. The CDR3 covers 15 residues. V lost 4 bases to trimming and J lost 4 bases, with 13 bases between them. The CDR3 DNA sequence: TGTGCCATCAGTGGAACCGACAGGCATAATGAAAAACTGTTTTTT. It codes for CAISGTDRHNEKLFF.

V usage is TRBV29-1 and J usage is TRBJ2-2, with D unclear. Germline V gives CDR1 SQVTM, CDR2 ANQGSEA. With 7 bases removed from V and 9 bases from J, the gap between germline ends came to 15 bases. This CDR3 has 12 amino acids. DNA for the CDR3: TGCAGCGCCCGAGTGGGATCTAGGGAGCTGTTTTTT. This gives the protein CSARVGSRELFF.

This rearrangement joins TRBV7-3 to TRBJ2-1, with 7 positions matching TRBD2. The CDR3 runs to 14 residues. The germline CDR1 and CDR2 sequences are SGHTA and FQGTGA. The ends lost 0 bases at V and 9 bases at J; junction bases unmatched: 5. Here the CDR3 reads CASSLTGTTGEQFF. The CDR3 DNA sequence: TGTGCCAGCAGCTTAACGGGGACTACCGGTGAGCAGTTCTTC.

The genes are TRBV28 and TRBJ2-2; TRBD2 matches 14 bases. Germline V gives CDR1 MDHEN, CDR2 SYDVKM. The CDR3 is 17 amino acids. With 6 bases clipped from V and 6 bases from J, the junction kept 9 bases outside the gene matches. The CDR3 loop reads CASRKSGTSGSSGELFF. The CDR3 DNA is TGTGCCAGCAGAAAGTCCGGGACTAGCGGGAGTTCCGGGGAGCTGTTTTTT.

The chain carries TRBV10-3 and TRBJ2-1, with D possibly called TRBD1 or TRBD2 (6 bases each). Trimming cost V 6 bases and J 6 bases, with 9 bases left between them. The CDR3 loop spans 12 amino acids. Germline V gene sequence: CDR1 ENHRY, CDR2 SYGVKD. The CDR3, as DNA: TGTGCCATCAGACAGGGACTCAATGAGCAGTTCTTC. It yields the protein CAIRQGLNEQFF.

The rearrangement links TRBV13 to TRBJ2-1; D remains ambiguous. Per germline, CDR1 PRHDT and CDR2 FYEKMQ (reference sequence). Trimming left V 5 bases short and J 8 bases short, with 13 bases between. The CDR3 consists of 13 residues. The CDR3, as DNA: TGTGCCAGCAGCGTCAAGCCTCGCGATGAGCAGTTCTTC. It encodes CASSVKPRDEQFF. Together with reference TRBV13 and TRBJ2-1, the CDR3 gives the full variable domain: AAGVIQSPRHLIKEKRETATLKCYPIPRHDTVYWYQQGPGQDPQFLISFYEKMQSDKGSIPDRFSAQQFSDYHSELNMSSLELGDSALYFCASSVKPRDEQFFGPGTRLTVL.

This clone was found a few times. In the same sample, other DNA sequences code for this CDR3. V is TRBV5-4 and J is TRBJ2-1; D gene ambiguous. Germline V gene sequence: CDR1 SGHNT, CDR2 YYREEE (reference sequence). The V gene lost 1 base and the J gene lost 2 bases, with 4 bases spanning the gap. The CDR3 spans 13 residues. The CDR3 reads CASSLRAYNEQFF. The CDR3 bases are TGTGCCAGCAGCTTGCGCGCCTACAATGAGCAGTTCTTC.

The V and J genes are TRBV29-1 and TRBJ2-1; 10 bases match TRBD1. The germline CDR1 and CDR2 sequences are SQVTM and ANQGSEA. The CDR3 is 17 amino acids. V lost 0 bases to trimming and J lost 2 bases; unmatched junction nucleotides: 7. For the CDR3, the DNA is TGCAGCGTTGAAGACAGGATCGGGACAGGGGCCTACAATGAGCAGTTCTTC. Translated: CSVEDRIGTGAYNEQFF.

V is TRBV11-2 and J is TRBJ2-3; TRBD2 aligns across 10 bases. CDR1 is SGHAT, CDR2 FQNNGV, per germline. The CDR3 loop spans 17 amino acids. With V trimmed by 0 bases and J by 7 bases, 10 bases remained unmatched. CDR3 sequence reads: CASSLDLLAGGQNTQYF. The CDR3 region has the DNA TGTGCCAGCAGCTTAGATCTATTAGCGGGAGGCCAAAATACGCAGTATTTT.

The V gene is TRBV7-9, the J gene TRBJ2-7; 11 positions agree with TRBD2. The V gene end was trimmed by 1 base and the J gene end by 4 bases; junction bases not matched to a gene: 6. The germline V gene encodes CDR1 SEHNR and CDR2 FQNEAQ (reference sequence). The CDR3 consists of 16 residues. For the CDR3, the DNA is TGTGCCAGCAGCTTAGGGCTAGCGGGAGGAAGGTACGAGCAGTACTTC. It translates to CASSLGLAGGRYEQYF.

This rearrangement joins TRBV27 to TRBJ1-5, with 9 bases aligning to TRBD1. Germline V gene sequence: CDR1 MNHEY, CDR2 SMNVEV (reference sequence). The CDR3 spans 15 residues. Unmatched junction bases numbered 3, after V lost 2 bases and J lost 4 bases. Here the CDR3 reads CASSLGTGTNQPQHF. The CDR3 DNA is TGTGCCAGCAGTTTAGGGACAGGGACAAATCAGCCCCAGCATTTT.

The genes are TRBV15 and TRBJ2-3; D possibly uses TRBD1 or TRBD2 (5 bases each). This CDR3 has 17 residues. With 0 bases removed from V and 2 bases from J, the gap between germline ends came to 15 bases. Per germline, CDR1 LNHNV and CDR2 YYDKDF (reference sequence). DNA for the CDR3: TGTGCCACCAGCAGAGATCTGAGGGGACGGCCCACAGATACGCAGTATTTT. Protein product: CATSRDLRGRPTDTQYF. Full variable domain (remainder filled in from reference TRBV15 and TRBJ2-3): DAMVIQNPRYQVTQFGKPVTLSCSQTLNHNVMYWYQQKSSQAPKLLFHYYDKDFNNEADTPDNFQSRRPNTSFCFLDIRSPGLGDTAMYLCATSRDLRGRPTDTQYFGPGTRLTVL.

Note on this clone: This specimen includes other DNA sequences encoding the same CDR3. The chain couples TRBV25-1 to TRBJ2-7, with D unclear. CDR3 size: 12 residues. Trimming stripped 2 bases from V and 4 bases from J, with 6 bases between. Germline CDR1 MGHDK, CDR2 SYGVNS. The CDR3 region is CASSEGLYEQYF. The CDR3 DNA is TGTGCCAGCAGTGAAGGGCTATACGAGCAGTACTTC.

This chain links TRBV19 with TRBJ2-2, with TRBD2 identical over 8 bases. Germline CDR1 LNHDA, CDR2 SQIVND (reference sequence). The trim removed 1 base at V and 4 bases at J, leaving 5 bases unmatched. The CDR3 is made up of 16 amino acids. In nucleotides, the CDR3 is TGTGCCAGTAGTATAGTAGCGGGATCGAGCACCGGGGAGCTGTTTTTT. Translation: CASSIVAGSSTGELFF.

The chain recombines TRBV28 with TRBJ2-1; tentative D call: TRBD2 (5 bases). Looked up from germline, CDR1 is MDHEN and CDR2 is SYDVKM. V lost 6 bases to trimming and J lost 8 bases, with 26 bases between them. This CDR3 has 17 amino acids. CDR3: CASSMLPRGPDDDEQFF. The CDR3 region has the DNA TGTGCCAGCAGCATGTTACCGAGAGGGCCCGACGACGATGAGCAGTTCTTC. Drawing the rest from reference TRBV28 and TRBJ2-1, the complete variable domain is DVKVTQSSRYLVKRTGEKVFLECVQDMDHENMFWYRQDPGLGLRLIYFSYDVKMKEKGDIPEGYSVSREKKERFSLILESASTNQTSMYLCASSMLPRGPDDDEQFFGPGTRLTVL.

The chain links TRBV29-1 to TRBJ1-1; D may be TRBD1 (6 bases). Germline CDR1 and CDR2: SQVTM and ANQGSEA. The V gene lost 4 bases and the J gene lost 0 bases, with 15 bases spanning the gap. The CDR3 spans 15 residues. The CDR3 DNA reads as TGCAGCGTTGGGGCCAGGGGACTCTTGAACACTGAAGCTTTCTTT. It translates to CSVGARGLLNTEAFF.

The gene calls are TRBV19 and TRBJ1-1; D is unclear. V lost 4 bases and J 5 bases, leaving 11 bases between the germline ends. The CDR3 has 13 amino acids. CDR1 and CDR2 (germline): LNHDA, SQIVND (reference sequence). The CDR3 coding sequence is TGTGCCAGTAGTACAGGAGGAAGGACTGAAGCTTTCTTT. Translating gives CASSTGGRTEAFF.

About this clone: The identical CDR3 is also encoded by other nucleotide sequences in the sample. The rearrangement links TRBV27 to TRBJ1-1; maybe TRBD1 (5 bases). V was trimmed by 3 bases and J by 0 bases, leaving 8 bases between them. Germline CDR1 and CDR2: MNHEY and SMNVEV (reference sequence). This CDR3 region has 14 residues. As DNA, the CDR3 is TGTGCCAGCAGTTTCGTGGGGGTGAACACTGAAGCTTTCTTT. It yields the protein CASSFVGVNTEAFF.

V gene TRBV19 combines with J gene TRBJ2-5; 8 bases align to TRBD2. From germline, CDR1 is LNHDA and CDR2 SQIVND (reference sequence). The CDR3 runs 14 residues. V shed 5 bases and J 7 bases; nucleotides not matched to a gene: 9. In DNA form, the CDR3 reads TGTGCCAGTAGTCCCACGGGAGGGGCACGGACCCAGTACTTC. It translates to CASSPTGGARTQYF.

The CDR3 loop reads CASSLEGADYGYTF. Here the CDR3 DNA reads TGTGCCAGCAGTCTGGAGGGGGCGGACTATGGCTACACCTTC. The chain carries TRBV14 and TRBJ1-2; 7 nucleotides line up with TRBD1. With 6 bases clipped from V and 3 bases from J, the junction kept 7 bases outside the gene matches. This CDR3 is 14 amino acids long. The germline gives CDR1 SGHDN, CDR2 FVKESK.

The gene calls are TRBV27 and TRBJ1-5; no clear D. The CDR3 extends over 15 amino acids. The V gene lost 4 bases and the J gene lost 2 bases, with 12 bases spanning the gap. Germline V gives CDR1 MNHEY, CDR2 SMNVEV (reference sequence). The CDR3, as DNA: TGTGCCAGCAGTTCGGACCGCGATGGCAATCAGCCCCAGCATTTT. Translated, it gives CASSSDRDGNQPQHF.